Sequencing of this TCR beta chain was carried out in a study of cytotoxic CD8 clonotypes in ibrutinib-treated CLL (dated by TCRdb to about 2021). Turning to the overall study: The cohort included around 16 treatment-naive and ten to twelve relapsed/refractory patients; some 18 were IGHV unmutated. Partial responses were observed in 24 patients and complete responses in 2; after a median follow-up of roughly 62 months, remission was maintained in 15 or so patients and progression was observed in some 12. Samples at response were collected after a median of approximately twelve months of treatment, with a range of about 6 to 36 months. On average, each sample yielded 255,043 productive templates and around 100,000 productive rearrangements. Longitudinal samples were available for 26 of the 86 trial participants. Cryopreserved peripheral blood mononuclear cells were obtained prior to treatment, at the time of response, and at either disease progression or sustained remission.

From the germline V gene, CDR1 is SGDLS and CDR2 is YYNGEE. Including the terminal cysteine and phenylalanine, the CDR3 comprises 15 residues. Here the CDR3 DNA is all that survives: 45 bases in frame from base 1. The investigation overall reported the following: Lymph node repertoires were not examined, and the timing of sampling was not matched between patients in sustained remission and those whose disease progressed. At ibrutinib response clonality went up, during sustained remission it held steady, and at progression it dropped back toward baseline. Baseline clonality was found to be higher than that of age-matched healthy donors and was strongly correlated with circulating CD8+ T-cell counts. Public clonotypes were rare and either shrank or stayed stable during treatment, and the rise in clonality at ibrutinib response reflected expansion of private clonotypes.

For TCR beta library preparation, approximately 2 micrograms of genomic DNA was extracted from cryopreserved PBMCs. Longitudinal blood samples from CLL patients on ibrutinib monotherapy were analyzed using high-throughput TCR beta sequencing. The patients took part in an open-label, single-center phase 2 trial of ibrutinib monotherapy. To note about this clone: Its antigen specificity is not known. No base-level quality is on record; no much larger clone is a single base apart.

Each clonotype received, on average, approximately 9.9x coverage in deep resolution sequencing performed on a MiSeq, where the target depth lay between 1 in 1 million and 1 in 200,000 T cells. The immunoSEQ hsTCRB Kit was used to generate the TCR beta libraries. On the study's bioinformatics: ImmunoSEQ Data Assistant and ImmunoSEQ Analyzer were used for data analysis, and V, D and J genes were assigned according to IMGT definitions. Clonality, which ranges from 0 to 1, was calculated as one minus the normalized Shannon entropy of productive rearrangement frequencies. Public clonotype analysis was restricted to overrepresented clonotypes comprising at least 0.05% of each patient's repertoire. About twelve repertoires from age-matched healthy donors, obtained from immuneACCESS, served as clonality controls. TCRdb retrieved this table from immuneACCESS and kept in-frame rearrangements only. Not all clones are present; in checked studies, unresolved V genes account for under half, and no reason is known for the remainder. V and J calls and clone size are as listed in that table; D and trimming were resolved from the DNA. In this sample the table shows 300,000 to 350,000 clones, around four fifths of which occur a single time. Of the sample, about 6.7% falls within the top ten clones.

The sequence derives from a human donor with chronic lymphocytic leukemia. The material sequenced was PBMCs, taken before ibrutinib treatment. The rearranged segments are TRBV9 and TRBJ2-5; the D segment cannot be called with confidence. The J call may be mistaken, given a closer DNA end match to TRBJ2-7. CDR3 loop: CASSVATSSAYEQYF. The DNA sequence is as follows: TGTGCCAGCAGCGTAGCTACGAGTTCCGCCTACGAGCAGTACTTC.